The 31 T cell receptor beta chains below were found in one sample sequenced in a study of T cells after yellow fever vaccination. TCRdb itself ran the 5' RACE reads through MiXCR, one entry per CDR3 protein. The sample shows fewer than 400,000 distinct CDR3 sequences, around a tenth of them seen only once. The sample in question was CD4+ T cells sorted from PBMCs, obtained 45 days after the yellow fever booster vaccination. The receptors were sampled from a man aged 18 to 29 who received the YFV17D yellow fever vaccine.

The sample holds a few counts of this clonotype. V is TRBV10-3 and J is TRBJ2-6; TRBD1 aligns across 7 bases. The CDR3 contains 14 residues. The J segment lost 4 bases and the V segment lost 10 bases, leaving 7 bases of the junction unmatched. Looked up from germline, CDR1 is ENHRY and CDR2 is SYGVKD. The CDR3 loop reads CATAQGRGANVLTF. In nucleotides, the CDR3 is TGTGCCACCGCACAGGGGCGAGGGGCCAACGTCCTGACTTTC.

This clonotype was seen a handful of times. The chain links TRBV7-9 to TRBJ2-1, with TRBD2 matching over 12 bases. The ends lost 3 bases at V and 13 bases at J; junction bases unmatched: 10. This CDR3 region has 15 residues. Germline V lookup: CDR1 SEHNR, CDR2 FQNEAQ (reference sequence). CDR3: CASSFPLAGGSGQFF. The DNA of the CDR3 is TGTGCCAGCAGCTTCCCCCTAGCGGGGGGGTCGGGTCAGTTCTTC.

This rearrangement joins TRBV19 to TRBJ2-7, with 9 bases lining up with TRBD1. CDR1 is LNHDA, CDR2 SQIVND, per germline (reference sequence). The V gene end was trimmed by 5 bases and the J gene end by 4 bases; junction bases not matched to a gene: 6. The CDR3 has 14 residues. The CDR3 reads CASSDGTGRYEQYF. CDR3 bases: TGTGCCAGTAGTGATGGGACAGGGAGGTACGAGCAGTACTTC.

V usage is TRBV5-4 and J usage is TRBJ1-1; 7 nucleotides align to TRBD1. Germline lookup yields CDR1 SGHNT and CDR2 YYREEE (reference sequence). This CDR3 has 14 amino acids. V gave up 1 base and J gave up 7 bases; unmatched junction bases: 7. The CDR3 sequence is CASSLLGGRDEAFF. Here the CDR3 DNA reads TGTGCCAGCAGCTTGTTAGGGGGCCGGGATGAAGCTTTCTTT.

This clonotype was picked up a small number of times. This rearrangement joins TRBV4-1 to TRBJ1-2; 10 bases line up with TRBD1. CDR3 length: 14 residues. Germline values: CDR1 MGHRA, CDR2 YSYEKL. Trimming at V came to 5 bases and at J to 3 bases, leaving 3 bases not matched to a gene. CDR3 protein: CASSRDRGYYGYTF. The CDR3, as DNA: TGCGCCAGCAGCAGGGACAGGGGATACTATGGCTACACCTTC.

The chain recombines TRBV20-1 with TRBJ2-1; 9 bases align to TRBD2. The germline V gene encodes CDR1 DFQATT and CDR2 SNEGSKA (reference sequence). The CDR3 length is 17 residues. J gave up 0 bases and V 2 bases, and 8 bases lay outside the gene matches. The CDR3 coding sequence is TGCAGTGCTAGATGGCTAGCGGGGATAAGCTCCTACAATGAGCAGTTCTTC. This sequence encodes CSARWLAGISSYNEQFF.

This clonotype appeared a few times. The genes are TRBV5-1 and TRBJ2-5; no clear D gene. Germline assignment: CDR1 SGHRS and CDR2 YFSETQ. This CDR3 is 13 amino acids long. Trimming took off 3 bases at V and 5 bases at J, with 11 bases between the two ends. CDR3 coding DNA: TGCGCCAGCAGCTATGACCCCTCCGAGACCCAGTACTTC. Translating it yields CASSYDPSETQYF.

This rearrangement joins TRBV6-1 to TRBJ2-1; TRBD1 aligns across 9 bases. This CDR3 contains 16 residues. J was trimmed by 6 bases and V by 8 bases; bases with no gene match: 14. Germline CDR1 reads MNHNS; CDR2 reads SASEGT. The CDR3 here is CASRSPGTGSTNEQFF. The CDR3 DNA follows: TGTGCCAGCCGAAGCCCCGGGACAGGGAGTACCAATGAGCAGTTCTTC.

This chain links TRBV9 with TRBJ2-2; TRBD2 matches 7 bases. CDR1 and CDR2 from the germline V gene are SGDLS and YYNGEE. The CDR3 length is 16 residues. With 0 bases clipped from V and 3 bases from J, the junction kept 5 bases outside the gene matches. CDR3 DNA sequence: TGTGCCAGCAGCGTAGGGGCTAGCGGATACACCGGGGAGCTGTTTTTT. It codes for CASSVGASGYTGELFF. Looking up the rest from reference TRBV9 and TRBJ2-2 gives the full variable domain: DSGVTQTPKHLITATGQRVTLRCSPRSGDLSVYWYQQSLDQGLQFLIQYYNGEERAKGNILERFSAQQFPDLHSELNLSSLELGDSALYFCASSVGASGYTGELFFGEGSRLTVL.

This chain uses TRBV5-5 with TRBJ1-2; the D gene is possibly TRBD1 (5 bases). V lost 1 base and J 2 bases, leaving 12 bases between the germline ends. Germline V gives CDR1 SGHKS, CDR2 YYEKEE (reference sequence). The CDR3 extends over 15 amino acids. The CDR3, as DNA: TGTGCCAGCAGCTTGACTCCCGGGGACAACTATGGCTACACCTTC. This encodes CASSLTPGDNYGYTF.

This clonotype was counted many times. V and J are TRBV5-1 and TRBJ2-2; D gene unclear. The CDR3 consists of 16 residues. With 5 bases removed from V and 2 bases from J, the gap between germline ends came to 16 bases. The germline V gene encodes CDR1 SGHRS and CDR2 YFSETQ. In nucleotides, the CDR3 is TGCGCCAGCAGTTCCCGGATGTCCCGCAACACCGGGGAGCTGTTTTTT. Amino acids: CASSSRMSRNTGELFF.

V usage is TRBV14 and J usage is TRBJ2-1, with 8 bases lining up with TRBD2. The CDR3 spans 13 residues. The germline V gene has CDR1 SGHDN and CDR2 FVKESK. The V segment lost 5 bases and the J segment 8 bases; nucleotides outside the gene matches: 5. Written as DNA, the CDR3 is TGTGCCAGCAGCTATAGCGGGGTGGATGAGCAGTTCTTC. Residues: CASSYSGVDEQFF.

This clonotype has a handful of counts. J is TRBJ2-7 and V is TRBV11-2, with D perhaps matching TRBD1 (7 bases). The germline V gene encodes CDR1 SGHAT and CDR2 FQNNGV. CDR3 length: 14 residues. V dropped 5 bases and J dropped 3 bases, with 14 bases sitting between them. CDR3 coding DNA: TGTGCCAGCAGCCCAAACAGGGGAGGCTACGAGCAGTACTTC. This sequence encodes CASSPNRGGYEQYF.

The V gene is TRBV20-1, the J gene TRBJ2-6; 8 nucleotides align to TRBD1. CDR3 length: 20 residues. V lost 2 bases, J lost 1 base, and 16 bases stayed unmatched. Germline CDR1 DFQATT, CDR2 SNEGSKA (reference sequence). CDR3 loop: CSARFGDRWGSLSGANVLTF. The DNA of the CDR3 is TGCAGTGCTAGATTCGGGGACAGGTGGGGTTCCTTATCTGGGGCCAACGTCCTGACTTTC.

This clonotype was seen many times. The chain joins TRBV5-1 to TRBJ1-4, with D unresolved. Germline CDR1 and CDR2: SGHRS and YFSETQ. V was cut by 3 bases and J by 5 bases, with 11 bases left in between. There are 14 residues in the CDR3. CDR3 bases: TGCGCCAGCAGCTCTAACGGACCGAATGAAAAACTGTTTTTT. It yields the protein CASSSNGPNEKLFF.

This chain links TRBV6-2 or TRBV6-3 with TRBJ1-2; D unresolved. Trimming removed 8 bases at V and 6 bases at J, with 19 bases between. Looked up from germline, CDR1 is MNHEY and CDR2 is SVGEGT. The length of the CDR3 is 14 residues. The CDR3 DNA sequence: TGTGCCAGCTCCCGTCCGTACTCCTCGGATGGCTACACCTTC. It is translated as CASSRPYSSDGYTF.

The genes are TRBV9 and TRBJ2-2, with 8 bases matching TRBD2. V was pared by 1 base and J by 4 bases, with 0 bases of the junction left unmatched. This CDR3 is built from 14 residues. Looked up from germline, CDR1 is SGDLS and CDR2 is YYNGEE. CDR3 bases: TGTGCCAGCAGCGTAAGCGGGGGCACCGGGGAGCTGTTTTTT. Its translation is CASSVSGGTGELFF.

J is TRBJ2-2 and V is TRBV9, with TRBD1 matching 10 bases. The CDR3 spans 15 residues. The trim removed 0 bases at V and 5 bases at J, leaving 1 base unmatched. Per the germline V gene, CDR1 is SGDLS and CDR2 is YYNGEE. CDR3 coding DNA: TGTGCCAGCAGCGTAGGGGGACAGGGGACCGGGGAGCTGTTTTTT. Amino acids: CASSVGGQGTGELFF.

The genes are TRBV7-9 and TRBJ2-7; D tentatively reads TRBD1 or TRBD2 (5 bases each). The V gene's germline CDR1 is SEHNR and CDR2 FQNEAQ (reference sequence). The germline V and J ends were trimmed by 2 bases and 7 bases, with 9 bases remaining between them. The CDR3 runs to 12 residues. CDR3 in DNA: TGTGCCAGCAGCTTACCAGGGAGTGAGCAGTACGTC. Translated: CASSLPGSEQYV.

This clonotype was recorded a few times. V usage is TRBV6-5 and J usage is TRBJ1-2; D unclear. The CDR3 length is 14 residues. Germline-derived CDR1 and CDR2 are MNHEY and SVGAGI. The ends were cut back, 0 bases at V and 3 bases at J, with 8 bases in the middle. CDR3 residues: CASSYSRADYGYTF. CDR3 DNA: TGTGCCAGCAGTTACTCCCGGGCGGACTATGGCTACACCTTC.

The gene calls are TRBV12-3 or TRBV12-4 and TRBJ1-4, with no clear D. The germline V and J ends were trimmed by 6 bases and 5 bases, with 13 bases remaining between them. The CDR3 extends over 14 amino acids. The CDR3 DNA reads TGTGCCAGCAGCCCCGGACGGTTCAATGAAAAACTGTTTTTT. It is translated as CASSPGRFNEKLFF.

This clonotype has just a few counts. This sequence joins TRBV5-1 and TRBJ2-5; either TRBD1 or TRBD2 may fit D (6 bases each). CDR1 SGHRS and CDR2 YFSETQ come from the germline V gene. V lost 7 bases to trimming and J lost 5 bases, with 27 bases between them. The CDR3 is 17 amino acids. In DNA, the CDR3 is TGCGCCAGCTTTGGGGGGACACACTTCTCTCCATTGGAGACCCAGTACTTC. Its translation: CASFGGTHFSPLETQYF.

This chain joins TRBV5-1 and TRBJ2-2, with a weak D call TRBD1 (6 bases). The germline V gene encodes CDR1 SGHRS and CDR2 YFSETQ. The CDR3 has 16 residues. Trimming pared 4 bases from V and 2 bases from J, leaving 15 bases between. CDR3 protein: CASSRPAGENTGELFF. The DNA of the CDR3 is TGCGCCAGCAGCCGCCCGGCAGGGGAAAACACCGGGGAGCTGTTTTTT.

The chain combines TRBV5-1 with TRBJ2-5; 8 bases are a match to TRBD2. Germline V gene data show CDR1 as SGHRS and CDR2 as YFSETQ. V lost 5 bases, J lost 4 bases, and 13 bases stayed unmatched. The CDR3 totals 16 residues. CDR3 residues: CASRRAGGPDGETQYF. The CDR3 DNA reads TGCGCCAGCAGACGCGCGGGGGGCCCCGACGGAGAGACCCAGTACTTC.

This clonotype appeared a few times. The chain couples TRBV11-2 to TRBJ1-2; TRBD1 aligns across 7 bases. CDR1 and CDR2 (germline): SGHAT, FQNNGV. There are 17 residues in the CDR3. J lost 3 bases, V lost 3 bases, and 13 bases had no gene match. CDR3 coding DNA: TGTGCCAGCAGCTTCATCAGTGGGCAGGGGGGCGACTATGGCTACACCTTC. Amino acid sequence: CASSFISGQGGDYGYTF.

The table lists this clonotype with many counts. The chain combines TRBV7-2 with TRBJ1-3, with D perhaps TRBD1 (5 bases). Germline V lookup: CDR1 SGHTA, CDR2 FQGNSA. V dropped 5 bases and J dropped 1 base, with 15 bases sitting between them. This CDR3 is built from 16 residues. Written as DNA, the CDR3 is TGTGCCAGCAGCCAAAGCACCGCAGGGTCTGGAAACACCATATATTTT. Amino acids: CASSQSTAGSGNTIYF.

The chain is built from TRBV5-4 and TRBJ2-7; no clear D. CDR3 length equals 10 residues. V lost 10 bases, J lost 0 bases, and 5 bases lay in between. CDR1 is SGHNT, CDR2 YYREEE, per germline (reference sequence). The CDR3: CAGYSYEQYF. The CDR3 DNA follows: TGTGCCGGCTACTCCTACGAGCAGTACTTC.

This chain connects TRBV12-3 or TRBV12-4 to TRBJ2-1; possible D gene TRBD1, 5 bases. The CDR3 covers 14 residues. Trimming removed 2 bases at V and 4 bases at J, with 9 bases between. CDR3 coding DNA: TGTGCCAGCAGTTTACTAGGGGTTTACAATGAGCAGTTCTTC. Translated, it gives CASSLLGVYNEQFF.

This clonotype has more than one count but fewer than ten. The rearrangement links TRBV10-3 to TRBJ1-5; a possible D gene is TRBD1 (6 bases). V was shortened by 2 bases and J by 5 bases, with 10 bases between the two germline ends. The CDR3 consists of 14 residues. Germline loops: CDR1 ENHRY, CDR2 SYGVKD. The CDR3 reads CAISETGAHQPQHF. CDR3 in DNA: TGTGCCATCAGTGAGACGGGGGCCCATCAGCCCCAGCATTTT.

The CDR3 nucleotides are TGTGCCAGCAGCTCATTAGGACTCGGGACCTACGAGCAGTACGTC. Residues: CASSSLGLGTYEQYV. This chain connects TRBV5-6 to TRBJ2-7; TRBD2 is a possible D gene (5 bases). The V gene's germline CDR1 is SGHDT and CDR2 YYEEEE. The CDR3 runs to 15 residues. V lost 3 bases and J lost 2, with 15 bases in between.

The CDR3 coding sequence is TGCGCCAGCAGCTCTCTGCTGGGATACGAGCAGTACTTC. Translated, it gives CASSSLLGYEQYF. The chain links TRBV5-1 to TRBJ2-7; no clear D gene. This CDR3 has 13 amino acids. Germline V lookup: CDR1 SGHRS, CDR2 YFSETQ. V gave up 3 bases and J gave up 4 bases, with 11 bases separating them.